This entry describes one TCR beta chain. The sample belongs to a study of immune evolution from preneoplasia to lung adenocarcinoma. Germline lookup yields CDR1 SGHVS and CDR2 FNYEAQ. This CDR3 comprises 14 residues. Trimming took 6 bases from V and 5 from J, leaving 13 bases between them. Produced via immunoSEQ multiplex PCR; TCRdb's table is partial and in-frame only. The sample yields about 15,000 clones, approximately 77% seen once. The sample comprised FFPE minimally invasive lung adenocarcinoma tissue. The source is a person aged 60-79 years with lung adenocarcinoma. J is TRBJ1-4 and V is TRBV7-6; D is perhaps TRBD1 (6 bases). The CDR3 sequence is CASRPGQINEKLFF. The CDR3 nucleotides are TGTGCCAGCAGGCCGGGACAAATCAATGAAAAACTGTTTTTT.